The 20 T cell receptor beta chains below come from one sample, sequenced in a study of Graves' ophthalmopathy and Graves' hyperthyroidism. For repertoire sequencing, the TCR beta CDR3 regions were amplified from RNA transcripts. Amplification began with first-round RT-PCR using HTBI primers, then second-round multiplex PCR was performed. TCRdb itself ran the multiplex PCR reads through MiXCR, one entry per CDR3 protein. The sample records roughly 220,000 distinct CDR3 sequences, 40% to 50% being singletons. Sequencing used peripheral blood. All receptors come from an adult man with Graves' ophthalmopathy.

CDR3 loop: CASSWDRDYEQYF. The CDR3 coding sequence is TGTGCCAGCAGTTGGGACAGAGACTACGAGCAGTACTTC. This rearrangement joins TRBV28 to TRBJ2-7; 7 bases align to TRBD1. V gave up 4 bases and J gave up 3 bases; unmatched junction bases: 3. The CDR3 runs 13 residues. The germline V gene encodes CDR1 MDHEN and CDR2 SYDVKM. Looking up the rest from reference TRBV28 and TRBJ2-7 gives the full variable domain: DVKVTQSSRYLVKRTGEKVFLECVQDMDHENMFWYRQDPGLGLRLIYFSYDVKMKEKGDIPEGYSVSREKKERFSLILESASTNQTSMYLCASSWDRDYEQYFGPGTRLTVT.

The chain uses TRBV7-9 and TRBJ2-7; the D gene could be TRBD1 or TRBD2 (5 bases each). The CDR3 runs to 13 residues. The V gene lost 1 base and the J gene lost 5 bases, with 9 bases spanning the gap. The germline gives CDR1 SEHNR, CDR2 FQNEAQ (reference sequence). The CDR3: CASSLERGDEQYF. The CDR3 region has the DNA TGTGCCAGCAGCTTAGAGAGGGGTGACGAGCAGTACTTC.

The chain employs TRBV10-1 and TRBJ1-6, with TRBD1 matching over 10 bases. The trim removed 8 bases at V and 7 bases at J, leaving 17 bases unmatched. This CDR3 comprises 18 residues. Germline CDR1 and CDR2: WNHNN and SYGVQD (reference sequence). CDR3 coding DNA: TGCGCCAGCGGCCAAGATGGGGACAGGGGATGGCTGAATTCACCCCTCCACTTT. The encoded protein is CASGQDGDRGWLNSPLHF.

About this clonotype: The junction and the germline gene differ at one end; a read error may be behind it. V usage is TRBV10-2 and J usage is TRBJ2-7; possibly TRBD1 for D (5 bases). The germline gives CDR1 WSHSY, CDR2 SAAADI. This CDR3 region has 16 residues. CDR3 sequence reads: CASSLSAQGFSYEQYF. DNA for the CDR3: TGTGCCAGCAGTTTGTCGGCGCAGGGTTTTTCCTACGAGCAGTACTTC.

The V and J genes are TRBV20-1 and TRBJ2-7; no definite D call. CDR1 is DFQATT and CDR2 is SNEGSKA in the germline V gene (reference sequence). The CDR3 totals 13 residues. The V end was cut by 0 bases, the J end by 0 bases, with 6 bases between. The DNA for the CDR3 is TGCAGTGCTAGAGATCCCGCCTCCTACGAGCAGTACTTC. It specifies CSARDPASYEQYF.

The CDR3 DNA follows: TGTGCCAGCAGCTCTGGGGGGCGAAACTACGAGCAGTACTTC. It codes for CASSSGGRNYEQYF. V is TRBV5-4 and J is TRBJ2-7, with D perhaps given as TRBD1 or TRBD2 (6 bases each). CDR3 length equals 14 residues. Germline values: CDR1 SGHNT, CDR2 YYREEE (reference sequence). V was shortened by 3 bases and J by 3 bases, with 13 bases between the two germline ends.

The chain uses TRBV5-4 and TRBJ2-5; 10 bases map to TRBD2. J lost 5 bases, V lost 6 bases, and 16 bases had no gene match. Germline loops: CDR1 SGHNT, CDR2 YYREEE (reference sequence). This CDR3 has 17 residues. CDR3 sequence (DNA): TGTGCCAGCATCCCCGAGGCAGCGGGAGGGTTGGCGGAGACCCAGTACTTC. Translating it yields CASIPEAAGGLAETQYF.

This clonotype was seen many times. This chain joins TRBV15 and TRBJ2-5; 7 bases agree with TRBD2. CDR3 length: 14 residues. With V trimmed by 0 bases and J by 3 bases, 1 base remained unmatched. Per germline, CDR1 LNHNV and CDR2 YYDKDF (reference sequence). DNA of the CDR3: TGTGCCACCAGCAGAGACGCGGGGGAAGAGACCCAGTACTTC. Translation gives CATSRDAGEETQYF.

This clonotype was recorded once. The chain combines TRBV4-1 with TRBJ1-1; D possibly corresponds to TRBD1 (6 bases). Trimming cost V 2 bases and J 3 bases, with 22 bases left between them. CDR1 and CDR2 (germline): MGHRA, YSYEKL. The CDR3 has 18 amino acids. The DNA for the CDR3 is TGCGCCAGCAGCCAATCCGCATTCGGGACGAGGGGGTACACTGAAGCTTTCTTT. Residues: CASSQSAFGTRGYTEAFF.

This chain joins TRBV20-1 and TRBJ2-7; D gene uncertain. The CDR3 length is 16 residues. Trimming stripped 0 bases from V and 8 bases from J, with 23 bases between. Germline CDR1 reads DFQATT; CDR2 reads SNEGSKA (reference sequence). The CDR3: CSARESTSVRGPQQYF. The CDR3 coding sequence is TGCAGTGCTAGAGAATCGACGTCAGTCCGTGGGCCCCAGCAGTACTTC.

This CDR3 reads CASRTGVHISYEQYF. CDR3 nucleotide sequence: TGTGCCAGCCGGACAGGGGTTCATATCTCCTACGAGCAGTACTTC. The chain joins TRBV6-5 to TRBJ2-7; 9 bases line up with TRBD1. Losses at the gene ends were 8 bases for V and 0 bases for J; bases not matched to a gene: 8. The CDR3 runs to 15 residues. Germline V lookup: CDR1 MNHEY, CDR2 SVGAGI.

This rearrangement joins TRBV15 to TRBJ1-1; tentative D call: TRBD1 (5 bases). V was cut by 1 base and J by 3 bases, with 9 bases left in between. This CDR3 has 14 amino acids. Germline V gives CDR1 LNHNV, CDR2 YYDKDF (reference sequence). CDR3 in DNA: TGTGCCACCAGCAGAGGGTTGGGGGACACTGAAGCTTTCTTT. It is translated as CATSRGLGDTEAFF.

The chain is built from TRBV19 and TRBJ1-5, with TRBD1 identical over 7 bases. J lost 7 bases, V lost 1 base, and 7 bases had no gene match. The length of the CDR3 is 15 residues. Looked up from germline, CDR1 is LNHDA and CDR2 is SQIVND (reference sequence). CDR3 region: CASSIGWRGRQPQHF. As DNA, the CDR3 is TGTGCCAGTAGTATAGGGTGGAGGGGGCGGCAGCCCCAGCATTTT.

The sample holds many counts of this clonotype. This sequence joins TRBV10-3 and TRBJ2-7; TRBD1 aligns across 9 bases. Germline CDR1 ENHRY, CDR2 SYGVKD. CDR3 size: 12 residues. After removal of 10 bases from V and 1 base from J, the junction contained 2 bases not matched to a gene. The CDR3, as DNA: TGTGCCACGACAGGGGGATCCTACGAGCAGTACTTC. This translates into CATTGGSYEQYF.

This clonotype has more than one count but fewer than ten. The chain links TRBV19 to TRBJ1-6, with D possibly TRBD1 on 5 matching bases. CDR3 length equals 12 residues. Per the germline V gene, CDR1 is LNHDA and CDR2 is SQIVND (reference sequence). V dropped 7 bases and J dropped 7 bases, with 8 bases sitting between them. The CDR3 bases are TGTGCCAGTAAAGAGGGGAATTCACCCCTCCACTTT. This translates into CASKEGNSPLHF.

The table lists this clonotype with a few counts. The chain carries TRBV12-3 or TRBV12-4 and TRBJ2-5; D may correspond to TRBD1 or TRBD2 (5 bases each). V lost 0 bases and J 5 bases, leaving 16 bases between the germline ends. The CDR3 consists of 16 residues. The CDR3 region has the DNA TGTGCCAGCAGTTTAGCGGGAGCAGGGCCCCGGGAGACCCAGTACTTC. Translating gives CASSLAGAGPRETQYF.

This clonotype was counted between two and nine times. This chain joins TRBV20-1 and TRBJ1-5; D may be TRBD1 (5 bases). Germline CDR1 reads DFQATT; CDR2 reads SNEGSKA (reference sequence). This CDR3 spans 12 amino acids. Between the trimmed V and J ends, which lost 5 bases and 5 bases, there was a span of 10 bases. The CDR3 nucleotides are TGCAGTGCTCACGGGACCGATCAGCCCCAGCATTTT. This codes for CSAHGTDQPQHF.

Ten or more counts support this clonotype. V gene TRBV28 combines with J gene TRBJ2-7; no firm D call. The germline gives CDR1 MDHEN, CDR2 SYDVKM. The CDR3 totals 11 residues. Trimming removed 6 bases from V and 3 bases from J, with 6 bases in between. For the CDR3, the DNA is TGTGCCAGCAGCTCTAACTACGAGCAGTACTTC. It translates to CASSSNYEQYF.

The V and J genes are TRBV7-9 and TRBJ1-1; D remains unclear. The CDR3 has 12 amino acids. The germline CDR1 and CDR2 sequences are SEHNR and FQNEAQ (reference sequence). V lost 8 bases and J 1 base, leaving 8 bases between the germline ends. CDR3 nucleotides: TGTGCCAGCCTAGAAGCGAACACTGAAGCTTTCTTT. It translates to CASLEANTEAFF.

The rearrangement joins TRBV10-3 to TRBJ1-3, with D perhaps matching TRBD1 (5 bases). The germline gives CDR1 ENHRY, CDR2 SYGVKD. Deletions cut 1 base from V and 0 bases from J, with 13 bases between. This CDR3 spans 17 amino acids. The CDR3 nucleotides are TGTGCCATCAGTGAGTTCGGGACGGCCCTCTCTGGAAACACCATATATTTT. Encoded protein: CAISEFGTALSGNTIYF.